This is a list of T cell receptor beta chains from one sample in a study of cytomegalovirus exposure and HLA in healthy donors. Only in-frame clones appear in the TCRdb table, and some are missing; sequencing was by immunoSEQ multiplex PCR. This table holds about 88,000 clones, approximately 90% found once. The sequenced sample consisted of PBMCs. The receptors stem from a man in his late teens or twenties in good health and CMV-seronegative. CDR3s include the opening cysteine and the closing phenylalanine or tryptophan. Each record gives: V gene, J gene, clone size, D gene, CDR3 DNA, CDR3 protein. The D gene is left open where the match is weak. Size is stated for part of the rows, as once, few or many counts, or as a class when the clone is expanded.

TRBV6-5,TRBJ2-1,.,.,TGTGCCAGCAGTCGCCACTTAAATGAGCAGTTCTTC,CASSRHLNEQFF
TRBV9,TRBJ2-3,.,TRBD1,TGTGCCAGCAGCGTTGATGGACAGGGGACAACAGATACGCAGTATTTT,CASSVDGQGTTDTQYF
TRBV9,TRBJ2-2,.,.,TGTGCCAGCAGCCTTCGACTACTGGCGAACACCGGGGAGCTGTTTTTT,CASSLRLLANTGELFF
TRBV19,TRBJ2-7,.,TRBD1,TGTGCCAGTAGTATGGACAGGGGGTCTCCTTACGAGCAGTACTTC,CASSMDRGSPYEQYF
TRBV7-2,TRBJ1-1,.,TRBD1,TGTGCCAGCAGTTCCGCCGGGACAGCCCCGACTGAAGCTTTCTTT,CASSSAGTAPTEAFF
TRBV15,TRBJ2-1,few,.,TGTGCCACCAGCAGAGGGGGCAGAGACAATGAGCAGTTCTTC,CATSRGGRDNEQFF
TRBV19,TRBJ2-6,.,.,TGTGCCAGTAGTATTCGGCCCGCGGGTGCTGCTGGGGCCAACGTCCTGACTTTC,CASSIRPAGAAGANVLTF
TRBV28,TRBJ2-2,.,TRBD1,TGTGCCAGCAGTTTATCCCTGACAGGGGGGGTCACCGGGGAGCTGTTTTTT,CASSLSLTGGVTGELFF
TRBV5-1,TRBJ1-1,.,TRBD1,TGCGCCAGCAGCCCGGGACAGACGAACACTGAAGCTTTCTTT,CASSPGQTNTEAFF
TRBV6-1,TRBJ1-5,.,.,TGTGCCAGCAAACGGGAGGGGCGACAGCCCCAGCATTTT,CASKREGRQPQHF
TRBV6-1,TRBJ2-7,few,.,TGTGCCAGCTTTAGCGGCTCCTACGAGCAGTACTTC,CASFSGSYEQYF
TRBV29-1,TRBJ1-2,.,TRBD1,TGCAGCGTCCTACAGGGGCCCCTATATGGCTACACCTTC,CSVLQGPLYGYTF
TRBV18,TRBJ1-4,.,.,TGTGCCAGCTCACTAGGCAGGGGCGGTGAAAAACTGTTTTTT,CASSLGRGGEKLFF
TRBV27,TRBJ2-1,.,TRBD1,TGTGCCAGCAGTCCCCGATGGACACAGGGGCGCTTGAATGAGCAGTTCTTC,CASSPRWTQGRLNEQFF
TRBV6-6,TRBJ2-2,.,.,TGTGCCAGCAGTTACCGTCTAGAGGGCGGGGAGCTGTTTTTT,CASSYRLEGGELFF
TRBV5-1,TRBJ1-2,.,TRBD1,TGCGCCAGTCGCCACCGGGACAGGGGGACCTCTAACTATGGCTACACCTTC,CASRHRDRGTSNYGYTF
TRBV4-3,TRBJ1-1,once,TRBD1,TGCGCCAGCAGCCGGGACCGAGACAGGGGCACTGAAGCTTTCTTT,CASSRDRDRGTEAFF
TRBV18,TRBJ2-7,once,TRBD2,TGTGCCAGCTCACCAATTAGCGGGAGTTGGTACGAGCAGTACTTC,CASSPISGSWYEQYF
TRBV19,TRBJ2-2,.,TRBD2,TGTGCCAGTAGAAACGGGAGGAGAAACACCGGGGAGCTGTTTTTT,CASRNGRRNTGELFF
TRBV25-1,TRBJ2-6,.,.,TGTGCCAGCAGTGATGCAGGGCGAGGCTCTGGGGCCAACGTCCTGACTTTC,CASSDAGRGSGANVLTF
TRBV5-1,TRBJ1-2,.,TRBD1,TGCGCCAGCGGAGCACAGGGGGTACATGGCTACACCTTC,CASGAQGVHGYTF
TRBV18,TRBJ1-1,.,.,TGTGCCAGCTCCCTCGGGATGAACACTGAAGCTTTCTTT,CASSLGMNTEAFF
TRBV28,TRBJ2-1,.,TRBD2,TGTGCCAGCAGGCGGACTAGCGGGATAGATGAGCAGTTCTTC,CASRRTSGIDEQFF
TRBV6-4,TRBJ2-1,medium-sized,.,TGTGCCAGCAGTCAAGACAGCTACAATGAGCAGTTCTTC,CASSQDSYNEQFF
TRBV7-9,TRBJ1-2,.,TRBD1,TGTGCCAGCAGCTTAGCATCAGGGGGCAGCTATGGCTACACCTTC,CASSLASGGSYGYTF
TRBV27,TRBJ2-7,.,TRBD2,TGTGCCAGCAGTTCTAGCGGGAGAACGTTCTACGAGCAGTACTTC,CASSSSGRTFYEQYF
TRBV4-3,TRBJ2-2,.,TRBD1,TGCGCCAGCAGCCAAGCTGGGACAGCGAACACCGGGGAGCTGTTTTTT,CASSQAGTANTGELFF
TRBV6-4,TRBJ2-7,.,.,TGTGCCAGCATCATGCGGAGTCACGAGCAGTACTTC,CASIMRSHEQYF